Sequencing of this T cell receptor (beta chain) was carried out in a study of OX40 agonist ivuxolimab in advanced cancers. Overall study context: At 0.01 to 10 mg/kg, ivuxolimab was administered intravenously to patients every 2 weeks.

Blood got drawn at baseline, again on cycle 4 day 1, and then on cycle 7 day 1. This CDR3 has 15 residues. CDR1 is SGHRS, CDR2 YFSETQ, per germline. V trimming: 4 bases; J trimming: 5 bases; junction bases outside the gene matches: 7. Libraries were prepared by immunoSEQ multiplex PCR; TCRdb keeps only in-frame clonotypes and omits some of them. The sample has tens of thousands of clones; 65% to 85% are singletons. Findings and limits, study-wide: Clonal expansion was seen in CD4+ and CD8+ blood T cells by week 6 at 0.1 to 3.0 mg/kg. Expanded clones tended on average to be more numerous among CD8+ T cells than CD4+.

Points on this clone: What it recognizes is unknown.

This chain uses TRBV5-1 with TRBJ2-2, with TRBD2 matching over 8 bases. The specimen was CD4+ or CD8+ T cells sorted from blood, collected in a trial of the OX40 agonist ivuxolimab. The receptor comes from an adult with an advanced solid tumor such as melanoma, head and neck, liver or kidney cancer. The CDR3, as DNA: TGCGCCAGCAGCCGAGCGGTAGCGGGGACCGGGGAGCTGTTTTTT. Its translation is CASSRAVAGTGELFF.